This entry lists 23 T cell receptor beta chains sequenced from one sample in a study of T cell changes during pregnancy in multiple sclerosis. Here immunoSEQ multiplex PCR was the method, and the copy in TCRdb shows in-frame clones only, minus some. The sample has about 80,000 clones, 85% to 95% seen once. Sequenced material: peripheral blood, taken after pregnancy. The receptor set was obtained from a female donor in good health, enrolled as a control in a pregnancy study.

J is TRBJ1-2 and V is TRBV27; maybe TRBD1 (5 bases). Between the trimmed V and J ends, which lost 3 bases and 2 bases, there was a span of 13 bases. The length of the CDR3 is 15 residues. Germline V gene data show CDR1 as MNHEY and CDR2 as SMNVEV (reference sequence). CDR3 region: CASSFFGGGNYGYTF. DNA for the CDR3: TGTGCCAGCAGTTTCTTCGGGGGTGGGAACTATGGCTACACCTTC.

This clone was seen only once. The chain recombines TRBV7-8 with TRBJ1-1; 9 positions match TRBD1. The V and J ends lost 2 bases and 5 bases, in that order; junction bases with no gene match: 9. The CDR3 covers 16 residues. From germline, CDR1 is SGHVS and CDR2 FQNEAQ. In DNA, the CDR3 is TGTGCCAGCAGCTTACGGGACAGGGTCAGGGCAACTGAAGCTTTCTTT. Amino acids: CASSLRDRVRATEAFF.

This clone was seen a single time. The V gene is TRBV5-6, the J gene TRBJ2-5; D ambiguous. CDR1 SGHDT and CDR2 YYEEEE come from the germline V gene. CDR3 length: 11 residues. V lost 3 bases and J lost 5, with 5 bases in between. CDR3 nucleotide sequence: TGTGCCAGCAGCTCCTCCGAGACCCAGTACTTC. Translating it yields CASSSSETQYF.

The genes are TRBV4-1 and TRBJ2-1; tentatively, D is TRBD2 (6 bases). Germline CDR1 and CDR2: MGHRA and YSYEKL. V was trimmed by 0 bases and J by 8 bases, leaving 14 bases between them. This CDR3 comprises 15 residues. CDR3 DNA sequence: TGCGCCAGCAGCCAAGACCCCCTAGGAGGGTATGAGCAGTTCTTC. It translates to CASSQDPLGGYEQFF.

The rearrangement uses TRBV7-9 and TRBJ2-7, with D possibly TRBD2 on 5 matching bases. The germline gives CDR1 SEHNR, CDR2 FQNEAQ (reference sequence). The CDR3 has 14 residues. Trimming pared 5 bases from V and 6 bases from J, leaving 17 bases between. In DNA form, the CDR3 reads TGTGCCAGCAGCCCCTGGGATTTCCGGGGCGAGCAGTACTTC. Translated, it gives CASSPWDFRGEQYF.

The rearrangement joins TRBV5-1 to TRBJ1-4; D perhaps matches TRBD1 (5 bases). From germline, CDR1 is SGHRS and CDR2 YFSETQ. The V end was cut by 0 bases, the J end by 5 bases, with 8 bases between. This CDR3 spans 14 amino acids. CDR3: CASSLVGGNEKLFF. DNA of the CDR3: TGCGCCAGCAGCTTGGTGGGGGGAAATGAAAAACTGTTTTTT.

This clone is a singleton in its sample. J is TRBJ2-7 and V is TRBV29-1; 7 nucleotides match TRBD2. The CDR3 runs to 12 residues. The junction had 3 bases not matched to a gene; V was cut back by 5 bases and J by 2 bases. The germline V gene encodes CDR1 SQVTM and CDR2 ANQGSEA. The CDR3 sequence: CSVSSGAYEQYF. CDR3 DNA sequence: TGCAGCGTTTCTAGCGGAGCCTACGAGCAGTACTTC.

Here the CDR3 reads CASSVAGGLGETQYF. In DNA, the CDR3 is TGTGCCAGCAGCGTAGCGGGGGGGCTCGGAGAGACCCAGTACTTC. The chain recombines TRBV9 with TRBJ2-5, with 8 bases aligning to TRBD2. V shed 0 bases, J shed 4 bases, and the junction held 5 bases outside the gene matches. The CDR3 is 15 residues long. Germline values: CDR1 SGDLS, CDR2 YYNGEE.

The rearrangement uses TRBV19 and TRBJ1-1; 7 bases agree with TRBD1. The CDR3 covers 18 residues. In germline, CDR1 is LNHDA, CDR2 SQIVND (reference sequence). V dropped 3 bases and J dropped 0; count of bases not matched to a gene: 13. CDR3 sequence: CASSMGLAGGGMNTEAFF. The CDR3 coding sequence is TGTGCCAGTAGTATGGGACTAGCAGGGGGGGGCATGAACACTGAAGCTTTCTTT. Using reference TRBV19 and TRBJ1-1 for the parts outside the CDR3, the full variable domain is DGGITQSPKYLFRKEGQNVTLSCEQNLNHDAMYWYRQDPGQGLRLIYYSQIVNDFQKGDIAEGYSVSREKKESFPLTVTSAQKNPTAFYLCASSMGLAGGGMNTEAFFGQGTRLTVV.

This chain joins TRBV5-1 and TRBJ2-3; 8 bases align to TRBD2. Germline lookup yields CDR1 SGHRS and CDR2 YFSETQ. The CDR3 extends over 18 amino acids. V was pared by 6 bases and J by 2 bases, with 17 bases of the junction left unmatched. CDR3 in DNA: TGCGCCAGCACAGCTTGGTGGCGGGGGGTTCTCTACACAGATACGCAGTATTTT. Translation: CASTAWWRGVLYTDTQYF.

This chain links TRBV15 with TRBJ1-1; D possibly corresponds to TRBD1 (6 bases). The CDR3 sequence is 15 residues long. V gave up 0 bases and J gave up 3 bases, with 11 bases separating them. Germline V gives CDR1 LNHNV, CDR2 YYDKDF (reference sequence). Here the CDR3 reads CATSRDRGGDTEAFF. The DNA of the CDR3 is TGTGCCACCAGCAGAGATCGAGGGGGGGACACTGAAGCTTTCTTT.

The V and J genes are TRBV23-1 and TRBJ1-5, with 7 nucleotides matching TRBD1. TRBV23-1 has ORF status, its function being uncertain. After removal of 9 bases from V and 4 bases from J, the junction contained 12 bases not matched to a gene. This CDR3 spans 15 amino acids. This chain's CDR3 is CAREVAGTANQPQHF. The CDR3 DNA reads as TGCGCCAGGGAGGTAGCCGGGACAGCGAATCAGCCCCAGCATTTT.

V and J are TRBV28 and TRBJ2-1; 11 bases fit TRBD2. The V segment lost 4 bases and the J segment 9 bases; nucleotides outside the gene matches: 8. Germline loops: CDR1 MDHEN, CDR2 SYDVKM. This CDR3 has 15 amino acids. For the CDR3, the DNA is TGTGCCAGCAGTTCCTCTAGCGGGAGGTTGGGTGAGCAGTTCTTC. It translates to CASSSSSGRLGEQFF.

The CDR3 DNA reads TGTGCCAGCAGTGAAACAGTTTATAATTCACCCCTCCACTTT. Amino acid sequence: CASSETVYNSPLHF. The rearrangement links TRBV2 to TRBJ1-6; D not resolved. Trimming took 2 bases from V and 4 from J, leaving 6 bases between them. The CDR3 has 14 amino acids. Germline CDR1 is SNHLY and CDR2 is FYNNEI.

The CDR3 sequence: CAISEVTASSTDTQYF. DNA for the CDR3: TGTGCCATCAGTGAGGTAACAGCATCTAGCACAGATACGCAGTATTTT. The chain has TRBV10-3 and TRBJ2-3; D not resolved. This CDR3 is built from 16 residues. V lost 2 bases, J lost 0 bases, and 12 bases lay in between. CDR1 is ENHRY and CDR2 is SYGVKD in the germline V gene.

The V and J genes are TRBV19 and TRBJ2-7, with TRBD1 matching over 7 bases. Per germline, CDR1 LNHDA and CDR2 SQIVND (reference sequence). The junction had 11 bases not matched to a gene; V was cut back by 10 bases and J by 2 bases. This CDR3 comprises 14 residues. CDR3 bases: TGTGCCACCATCTCCGGGACAGCTCCCTACGAGCAGTACTTC. It yields the protein CATISGTAPYEQYF.

About this clone itself: Relative to the germline gene, one junction end is altered; a read error may explain this. This rearrangement joins TRBV18 to TRBJ1-1, with D possibly being TRBD1 (5 bases). Germline assignment: CDR1 KGHSH and CDR2 LQKENI. The CDR3 extends over 13 amino acids. The CDR3 DNA reads TGTGCCAGCTTACCAGGACAGAACACTGAAGCTTTCTTT. It codes for CASLPGQNTEAFF.

This chain connects TRBV30 to TRBJ2-5; D is ambiguous. CDR3 length: 13 residues. The V end was cut by 2 bases, the J end by 0 bases, with 7 bases between. CDR1 and CDR2 (germline): GTSNPN, SVGIG (reference sequence). CDR3 loop: CAWSLSYQETQYF. CDR3 nucleotides: TGTGCCTGGAGTCTCTCGTACCAAGAGACCCAGTACTTC. The full variable domain, rest sourced from reference TRBV30 and TRBJ2-5, is SQTIHQWPATLVQPVGSPLSLECTVEGTSNPNLYWYRQAAGRGLQLLFYSVGIGQISSEVPQNLSASRPQDRQFILSSKKLLLSDSGFYLCAWSLSYQETQYFGPGTRLLVL.

The rearrangement joins TRBV5-1 to TRBJ1-4; no firm D call. With 6 bases removed from V and 5 bases from J, the gap between germline ends came to 17 bases. The CDR3 spans 15 residues. Germline V CDR1 and CDR2: SGHRS, YFSETQ. CDR3 protein: CASTPSGLGNEKLFF. CDR3 sequence (DNA): TGCGCCAGCACCCCTTCGGGGTTGGGGAATGAAAAACTGTTTTTT.

This clone was recorded once. The genes are TRBV7-2 and TRBJ2-7, with 7 bases lining up with TRBD1. V was clipped by 3 bases and J by 5 bases; unmatched bases: 7. The CDR3 sequence is 14 residues long. CDR1 SGHTA and CDR2 FQGNSA come from the germline V gene. The CDR3: CASSLETGVHEQYF. CDR3 sequence (DNA): TGTGCCAGCAGCTTGGAAACAGGGGTCCACGAGCAGTACTTC. Supplemented by reference TRBV7-2 and TRBJ2-7, the full variable domain reads GAGVSQSPSNKVTEKGKDVELRCDPISGHTALYWYRQSLGQGLEFLIYFQGNSAPDKSGLPSDRFSAERTGGSVSTLTIQRTQQEDSAVYLCASSLETGVHEQYFGPGTRLTVT.

V gene TRBV10-2 combines with J gene TRBJ2-5, with 11 nucleotides matching TRBD2. CDR1 is WSHSY, CDR2 SAAADI, per germline. With V trimmed by 6 bases and J by 4 bases, 4 bases remained unmatched. This CDR3 spans 14 amino acids. CDR3 nucleotide sequence: TGCGCCAGCAGCCCTCTAGCGGGGGGAGAGACCCAGTACTTC. Residues: CASSPLAGGETQYF.

J is TRBJ1-1 and V is TRBV2; D possibly corresponds to TRBD1 (5 bases). This CDR3 spans 16 amino acids. The V gene's germline CDR1 is SNHLY and CDR2 FYNNEI. Trimming cost V 3 bases and J 0 bases, with 14 bases left between them. The CDR3 nucleotides read TGTGCCAGCAGTGATGGACAAAATAGGATGAACACTGAAGCTTTCTTT. Translating it yields CASSDGQNRMNTEAFF.

The V and J genes are TRBV19 and TRBJ1-1; D gene unclear. The ends were cut back, 5 bases at V and 7 bases at J, with 11 bases in the middle. The CDR3 extends over 12 amino acids. Germline values: CDR1 LNHDA, CDR2 SQIVND (reference sequence). The CDR3 region is CASSFFYREAFF. CDR3 sequence (DNA): TGTGCCAGTAGTTTTTTCTACCGTGAAGCTTTCTTT.